The 19 T cell receptor beta chains below come from one sample, sequenced in a study of STAT5B mutations in CD4+ large granular lymphocyte leukemia. Clones were read by immunoSEQ multiplex PCR, and TCRdb kept only the in-frame ones, dropping some. The sample records 9,500 to 10,000 clones, roughly 80% being singletons. Sequencing was carried out using PBMCs. Receptors were obtained from a man aged 55 to 70 with CD4+ T-cell large granular lymphocyte leukemia.

The chain employs TRBV11-1 and TRBJ1-1; TRBD1 might be the D (5 bases). Germline-derived CDR1 and CDR2 are SGHAT and FQDESV (reference sequence). V gave up 1 base and J gave up 3 bases, with 9 bases separating them. This CDR3 comprises 14 residues. CDR3: CASSLGAGHTEAFF. The CDR3 coding sequence is TGTGCCAGCAGCTTAGGGGCGGGGCACACTGAAGCTTTCTTT.

The chain links TRBV5-4 to TRBJ2-7, with 9 bases lining up with TRBD2. V gave up 2 bases and J gave up 4 bases; unmatched junction bases: 7. This CDR3 region has 15 residues. The germline CDR1 and CDR2 sequences are SGHNT and YYREEE (reference sequence). CDR3 bases: TGTGCCAGCAGCTTCGCCGGGACTAGCCTTTACGAGCAGTACTTC. Amino acid sequence: CASSFAGTSLYEQYF.

The chain has TRBV7-8 and TRBJ2-7; possibly TRBD2 for D (5 bases). This CDR3 region has 14 residues. Trimming left V 2 bases short and J 2 bases short, with 10 bases between. Germline CDR1 and CDR2: SGHVS and FQNEAQ. CDR3 in DNA: TGTGCCAGCAGCTTACCGGGATTCGCCTACGAGCAGTACTTC. Translation: CASSLPGFAYEQYF.

V usage is TRBV29-1 and J usage is TRBJ2-3, with D hard to call. This CDR3 region has 12 residues. Germline V gives CDR1 SQVTM, CDR2 ANQGSEA. Trimming removed 7 bases from V and 2 bases from J, with 10 bases in between. CDR3 amino acids: CSANWNTDTQYF. CDR3 sequence (DNA): TGCAGCGCCAATTGGAACACAGATACGCAGTATTTT.

This chain joins TRBV11-3 and TRBJ2-1; 9 bases are a match to TRBD2. Trimming cost V 2 bases and J 3 bases; bases outside gene matches: 2. This CDR3 is 15 amino acids long. Germline V gene sequence: CDR1 SGHNT, CDR2 YENEEA. The CDR3 loop reads CASSLRREGYNEQFF. CDR3 nucleotide sequence: TGTGCCAGCAGCTTACGGCGGGAGGGCTACAATGAGCAGTTCTTC.

This chain joins TRBV7-9 and TRBJ1-1; possibly TRBD1 for D (5 bases). V gave up 5 bases and J gave up 0 bases, with 13 bases separating them. CDR1 and CDR2 from the germline V gene are SEHNR and FQNEAQ (reference sequence). This CDR3 has 15 amino acids. For the CDR3, the DNA is TGTGCCAGCAGCGGAAAGGGACGGTTGAACACTGAAGCTTTCTTT. Translating gives CASSGKGRLNTEAFF.

This clone was seen a few times. The V gene is TRBV7-9, the J gene TRBJ1-1, with D unresolved. The germline CDR1 and CDR2 sequences are SEHNR and FQNEAQ (reference sequence). V shed 4 bases and J shed 10 bases, with 1 base lying between them. The CDR3 covers 8 residues. In DNA, the CDR3 is TGTGCCAGCAGCTCAGCTTTCTTT. Translated: CASSSAFF.

CDR3 sequence (DNA): TGTGCCAGCAGTTTCCCTCGGGGGGCAACTAATGAAAAACTGTTTTTT. It codes for CASSFPRGATNEKLFF. V is TRBV28 and J is TRBJ1-4; a weak D match, TRBD1 (5 bases). Trimming took off 3 bases at V and 0 bases at J, with 11 bases between the two ends. The CDR3 consists of 16 residues. Germline V CDR1 and CDR2: MDHEN, SYDVKM.

The genes are TRBV28 and TRBJ2-1, with D uncertain. Per germline, CDR1 MDHEN and CDR2 SYDVKM. V was cut by 7 bases and J by 8 bases, with 9 bases left in between. This CDR3 is 11 amino acids long. CDR3 residues: CASIKGDEQFF. The DNA of the CDR3 is TGTGCCAGCATAAAGGGTGATGAGCAGTTCTTC.

J is TRBJ1-2 and V is TRBV28; 10 bases are shared with TRBD1. The CDR3 runs to 16 residues. Germline CDR1 MDHEN, CDR2 SYDVKM. V shed 6 bases, J shed 4 bases, and the junction held 11 bases outside the gene matches. The CDR3 spells CASSPRTGTGVYGYTF. The CDR3 region has the DNA TGTGCCAGCAGCCCTCGCACCGGGACAGGGGTCTATGGCTACACCTTC.

The chain couples TRBV4-3 to TRBJ2-3; D unresolved. The CDR3 contains 15 residues. The germline V gene encodes CDR1 LGHNA and CDR2 YSLEER. V was pared by 3 bases and J by 2 bases, with 12 bases between. CDR3 DNA sequence: TGCGCCAGCAGCCAGGCAGACTCGTACACAGATACGCAGTATTTT. It yields the protein CASSQADSYTDTQYF.

This sequence joins TRBV7-3 and TRBJ1-3; 7 bases align to TRBD1. This CDR3 region has 15 residues. From germline, CDR1 is SGHTA and CDR2 FQGTGA. J gave up 0 bases and V 5 bases, and 4 bases lay outside the gene matches. The CDR3 sequence: CASSQGDLSGNTIYF. The CDR3 DNA follows: TGTGCCAGCAGCCAGGGGGATCTCTCTGGAAACACCATATATTTT.

This rearrangement joins TRBV7-9 to TRBJ2-5; D gene uncertain. The CDR3 runs 13 residues. Trimming took 5 bases from V and 4 from J, leaving 11 bases between them. Germline CDR1 is SEHNR and CDR2 is FQNEAQ (reference sequence). CDR3 sequence (DNA): TGTGCCAGCAGCCGCGGTGGCCGAGAGACCCAGTACTTC. Its protein is CASSRGGRETQYF.

The V and J genes are TRBV7-9 and TRBJ1-2; D not resolved. V was shortened by 1 base and J by 6 bases, with 12 bases between the two germline ends. The length of the CDR3 is 14 residues. The germline V gene encodes CDR1 SEHNR and CDR2 FQNEAQ (reference sequence). CDR3 region: CASSLELIGDGYTF. In nucleotides, the CDR3 is TGTGCCAGCAGCTTAGAACTAATCGGAGATGGCTACACCTTC.

The chain combines TRBV5-7 with TRBJ2-1; 9 bases are shared with TRBD2. TRBV5-7 is an ORF, and what it does is uncertain. Losses at the gene ends were 0 bases for V and 6 bases for J; bases not matched to a gene: 10. CDR3 size: 17 residues. The CDR3 region is CASSLGSRVAGANEQFF. DNA for the CDR3: TGTGCCAGCAGCTTGGGGTCCAGGGTAGCGGGAGCCAATGAGCAGTTCTTC.

The V gene is TRBV30, the J gene TRBJ1-2; no clear D. Germline CDR1 and CDR2: GTSNPN and SVGIG (reference sequence). This CDR3 contains 12 residues. The V end was cut by 0 bases, the J end by 8 bases, with 10 bases between. In DNA, the CDR3 is TGTGCCTGGAGTGTCGGGTCCGGGGGCTACACCTTC. This gives the protein CAWSVGSGGYTF.

The rearrangement links TRBV7-2 to TRBJ1-1; possibly TRBD1 for D (5 bases). V was trimmed by 5 bases and J by 1 base, leaving 17 bases between them. The CDR3 extends over 16 amino acids. Germline-derived CDR1 and CDR2 are SGHTA and FQGNSA. CDR3 residues: CASSPRGGQENTEAFF. CDR3 DNA sequence: TGTGCCAGCAGCCCGAGGGGCGGACAAGAGAACACTGAAGCTTTCTTT.

The CDR3 DNA sequence: TGTGCCAGCACCGAACAGGGTCTTAGCAATCAGCCCCAGCATTTT. As protein: CASTEQGLSNQPQHF. The V and J genes are TRBV6-6 and TRBJ1-5; weak D call: TRBD1 (6 bases). Germline V gives CDR1 MNHNY, CDR2 SVGAGI (reference sequence). CDR3 length: 15 residues. V lost 7 bases and J lost 0, with 13 bases in between.

V and J are TRBV7-2 and TRBJ2-7; TRBD2 matches at 9 bases. J was trimmed by 1 base and V by 1 base; bases with no gene match: 5. The CDR3 runs to 16 residues. Germline V CDR1 and CDR2: SGHTA, FQGNSA. Here the CDR3 reads CASSLDVAGGSYEQYF. The CDR3 bases are TGTGCCAGCAGCTTAGATGTGGCGGGAGGGTCCTACGAGCAGTACTTC.